This T cell receptor (beta chain) comes out of a study of blood T cells in healthy people across ages. General study findings and limits: PBMCs were not sorted, which prevented a conclusive comparison of naive versus antigen-experienced cells. Diversity was higher, and naive CD4+ cells more numerous, in long-lived donors than in aged donors.

This clonotype was seen more than once but under ten times. The antigen is not known. At one of its ends the junction is not consistent with the germline gene, which may arise from a read error. Using a J-beta primer mix together with a sample-barcoded 5' primer, a second PCR was run for about 6 to 11 cycles. Each CDR3 protein is one row after TCRdb ran MiXCR on the 5' RACE reads. Among fewer than 2 million distinct CDR3 sequences listed, about two fifths were seen once. Every sample gave at least 5 micrograms of total RNA when it was extracted. Germline CDR1 reads SGDLS; CDR2 reads YYNGEE. The CDR3 has 16 amino acids.

The sequence came from a human donor in good health. The specimen sequenced was blood. The rearrangement joins TRBV9 to TRBJ2-1; D is perhaps TRBD2 (6 bases). The CDR3 spells CACSVVGGLPYNEQFF. The DNA for the CDR3 is TGTGCCTGCAGCGTAGTAGGAGGACTACCCTACAATGAGCAGTTCTTC.